These 27 T cell receptor beta chains were sequenced from one sample in a study of radiation and T cells in renal cell carcinoma. Treatment meaning: treatment-naive control, cytoreductive nephrectomy. Assay used: immunoSEQ multiplex PCR; TCRdb lists only in-frame clones, some missing. Here the sample spans fewer than 6,500 clones, roughly two thirds being singletons. The material sequenced was tumor tissue, taken from a patient whose treatment was nephrectomy without radiotherapy. These receptor sequences come from a human donor with renal cell carcinoma.

The V gene is TRBV5-1, the J gene TRBJ2-7; D remains unclear. The CDR3 sequence is 14 residues long. The germline CDR1 and CDR2 sequences are SGHRS and YFSETQ. Trimming left V 0 bases short and J 3 bases short, with 10 bases between. The CDR3 region has the DNA TGCGCCAGCAGCTTGGAGCTTGGGGACTACGAGCAGTACTTC. It encodes CASSLELGDYEQYF. The whole variable domain, remainder taken from reference TRBV5-1 and TRBJ2-7, is KAGVTQTPRYLIKTRGQQVTLSCSPISGHRSVSWYQQTPGQGLQFLFEYFSETQRNKGNFPGRFSGRQFSNSRSEMNVSTLELGDSALYLCASSLELGDYEQYFGPGTRLTVT.

The chain couples TRBV6-1 to TRBJ2-3; D not resolved. There are 12 residues in the CDR3. The germline CDR1 and CDR2 sequences are MNHNS and SASEGT. Trimming shortened V by 6 bases and J by 2 bases, and 6 bases separated the two germline ends. DNA for the CDR3: TGTGCCAGCAGCCAGAACACAGATACGCAGTATTTT. Translating it yields CASSQNTDTQYF.

The rearrangement joins TRBV5-8 to TRBJ2-1; 12 bases are shared with TRBD2. Germline trimming cut 4 bases from V and 7 bases from J; bases unmatched to any gene: 18. The CDR3 sequence is 19 residues long. Germline lookup yields CDR1 SGHTS and CDR2 YDEGEE. The CDR3 region has the DNA TGTGCCAGCAGCCAACGCCACGAACTAGCGGGAGGAGGCGGAAATGAGCAGTTCTTC. As protein: CASSQRHELAGGGGNEQFF. The variable domain in full, completed from reference TRBV5-8 and TRBJ2-1, reads EAGVTQSPTHLIKTRGQQATLRCSPISGHTSVYWYQQALGLGLQFLLWYDEGEERNRGNFPPRFSGRQFPNYSSELNVNALELEDSALYLCASSQRHELAGGGGNEQFFGPGTRLTVL.

The chain is built from TRBV4-1 and TRBJ1-1; D possibly corresponds to TRBD1 (5 bases). The germline gives CDR1 MGHRA, CDR2 YSYEKL. Trimming cost V 4 bases and J 6 bases, with 15 bases left between them. The CDR3 consists of 14 residues. DNA of the CDR3: TGCGCCAGCAGCCCGGGGGGGAACGCGGCTGAAGCTTTCTTT. Its protein product is CASSPGGNAAEAFF.

This clone was picked up a small number of times. The chain joins TRBV2 to TRBJ2-1, with 7 bases lining up with TRBD2. The J segment lost 4 bases and the V segment lost 8 bases, leaving 14 bases of the junction unmatched. The CDR3 sequence is 16 residues long. Germline lookup yields CDR1 SNHLY and CDR2 FYNNEI. CDR3 nucleotides: TGTGCCAGCGCCCACCGCCGGGACTACCGATACAATGAGCAGTTCTTC. Translated: CASAHRRDYRYNEQFF.

The CDR3 region has the DNA TGTGCCAGCAGCAGTCTAGAAGAGACCCAGTACTTC. This codes for CASSSLEETQYF. This chain links TRBV28 with TRBJ2-5; D call uncertain. The V gene lost 6 bases and the J gene lost 3 bases, with 8 bases spanning the gap. Germline values: CDR1 MDHEN, CDR2 SYDVKM. CDR3 size: 12 residues.

The chain uses TRBV7-3 and TRBJ2-4; no firm D call. The V gene's germline CDR1 is SGHTA and CDR2 FQGTGA. There are 13 residues in the CDR3. V lost 5 bases and J 6 bases, leaving 11 bases between the germline ends. CDR3 sequence: CASSASVGNIQYF. CDR3 nucleotide sequence: TGTGCCAGCAGCGCTTCCGTGGGAAACATTCAGTACTTC. Full variable domain (missing parts from reference TRBV7-3 and TRBJ2-4): GAGVSQTPSNKVTEKGKYVELRCDPISGHTALYWYRQSLGQGPEFLIYFQGTGAADDSGLPNDRFFAVRPEGSVSTLKIQRTERGDSAVYLCASSASVGNIQYFGAGTRLSVL.

This chain joins TRBV28 and TRBJ2-7; D perhaps matches TRBD2 (6 bases). The CDR3 has 15 amino acids. Germline-derived CDR1 and CDR2 are MDHEN and SYDVKM. Trimming cost V 5 bases and J 4 bases, with 18 bases left between them. The CDR3 is CASSPPGTFFYEQYF. CDR3 coding DNA: TGTGCCAGCAGTCCCCCCGGGACTTTCTTTTACGAGCAGTACTTC.

The chain joins TRBV6-6 to TRBJ2-7; either TRBD1 or TRBD2 may supply D (6 bases each). CDR3 size: 14 residues. The V and J ends lost 2 bases and 7 bases respectively, with 15 bases between them. Germline CDR1 reads MNHNY; CDR2 reads SVGAGI (reference sequence). This CDR3 reads CASSYGGLGGEQYF. The DNA of the CDR3 is TGTGCCAGCAGTTACGGAGGCTTAGGGGGGGAGCAGTACTTC.

This chain connects TRBV6-5 to TRBJ2-6; no clear D gene. CDR3 length: 15 amino acids. The V end was cut by 7 bases, the J end by 1 base, with 11 bases between. Germline V gives CDR1 MNHEY, CDR2 SVGAGI. The CDR3 DNA is TGTGCCAGCAAGCACCCCAGGTCTGGGGCCAACGTCCTGACTTTC. Protein product: CASKHPRSGANVLTF.

V usage is TRBV5-5 and J usage is TRBJ2-2, with 11 positions matching TRBD1. This CDR3 contains 16 residues. Looked up from germline, CDR1 is SGHKS and CDR2 is YYEKEE (reference sequence). Trimming cost V 4 bases and J 6 bases; bases outside gene matches: 8. DNA of the CDR3: TGTGCCAGCAGCCCCCGGGACAGGGGGTGGGCCGGGGAGCTGTTTTTT. Amino acids: CASSPRDRGWAGELFF. Complete variable domain (other parts from reference TRBV5-5 and TRBJ2-2): DAGVTQSPTHLIKTRGQQVTLRCSPISGHKSVSWYQQVLGQGPQFIFQYYEKEERGRGNFPDRFSARQFPNYSSELNVNALLLGDSALYLCASSPRDRGWAGELFFGEGSRLTVL.

Only a few counts were recorded for this clone. The V gene is TRBV5-6, the J gene TRBJ2-2; no firm D call. The CDR3 extends over 14 amino acids. The V gene's germline CDR1 is SGHDT and CDR2 YYEEEE. V dropped 0 bases and J dropped 3 bases, with 6 bases sitting between them. This CDR3 is CASSLGEYTGELFF. The CDR3 nucleotides are TGTGCCAGCAGCTTGGGTGAATACACCGGGGAGCTGTTTTTT.

The J gene is TRBJ2-3, the V gene TRBV5-1, with 7 bases lining up with TRBD1. J gave up 2 bases and V 4 bases, and 4 bases lay outside the gene matches. This CDR3 is built from 14 residues. From germline, CDR1 is SGHRS and CDR2 YFSETQ. CDR3 in DNA: TGCGCCAGCAGCCGAGACAGGGACACAGATACGCAGTATTTT. Translation gives CASSRDRDTDTQYF.

This clone was observed once. This rearrangement joins TRBV28 to TRBJ2-7; 10 bases fit TRBD1. This CDR3 is built from 14 residues. The V segment lost 5 bases and the J segment 6 bases; nucleotides outside the gene matches: 7. Germline V lookup: CDR1 MDHEN, CDR2 SYDVKM. This chain's CDR3 is CASSPGTGVGEQYF. Written as DNA, the CDR3 is TGTGCCAGCAGTCCAGGGACAGGGGTCGGCGAGCAGTACTTC.

The chain links TRBV29-1 to TRBJ2-1; 9 nucleotides align to TRBD1. Germline V lookup: CDR1 SQVTM, CDR2 ANQGSEA. With V trimmed by 5 bases and J by 6 bases, 11 bases remained unmatched. The CDR3 is 15 amino acids. The CDR3 here is CSVTFNDRGSNEQFF. Written as DNA, the CDR3 is TGCAGCGTTACGTTCAATGACAGGGGGTCCAATGAGCAGTTCTTC.

This chain uses TRBV28 with TRBJ1-2; the match to TRBD1 covers 12 bases. This CDR3 is built from 14 residues. CDR1 is MDHEN and CDR2 is SYDVKM in the germline V gene. The V segment lost 7 bases and the J segment 6 bases; nucleotides outside the gene matches: 6. CDR3 in amino acids: CASNEGQGADGYTF. The CDR3 region has the DNA TGTGCCAGCAATGAGGGACAGGGGGCAGATGGCTACACCTTC.

The chain employs TRBV19 and TRBJ2-1; D not resolved. V was cut by 5 bases and J by 5 bases, with 10 bases left in between. This CDR3 spans 13 amino acids. The germline V gene has CDR1 LNHDA and CDR2 SQIVND (reference sequence). The CDR3 DNA sequence: TGTGCCAGTAGTGATGGACGGAACAATGAGCAGTTCTTC. Encoded protein: CASSDGRNNEQFF.

The CDR3 DNA follows: TGTGCCAGCAGCCTGAGGGACAGAGATCAGCCCCAGCATTTT. This gives the protein CASSLRDRDQPQHF. This sequence joins TRBV28 and TRBJ1-5, with 7 bases matching TRBD1. Germline lookup yields CDR1 MDHEN and CDR2 SYDVKM. The V and J ends lost 6 bases and 5 bases, in that order; junction bases with no gene match: 7. This CDR3 is 14 amino acids long.

The chain is built from TRBV11-1 and TRBJ2-5, with 7 bases identical to TRBD2. The J call may be mistaken, given a closer DNA end match to TRBJ2-7. The germline CDR1 and CDR2 sequences are SGHAT and FQDESV (reference sequence). This CDR3 spans 15 amino acids. CDR3 residues: CASSLVASGSYEQYF. In nucleotides, the CDR3 is TGTGCCAGCAGCTTAGTGGCTAGCGGATCCTACGAGCAGTACTTC.

The CDR3 here is CASSLGAGGGNTEAFF. CDR3 DNA sequence: TGTGCCAGCAGCTTAGGAGCAGGGGGAGGCAACACTGAAGCTTTCTTT. The chain recombines TRBV7-9 with TRBJ1-1, with TRBD1 matching 7 bases. Germline V gene sequence: CDR1 SEHNR, CDR2 FQNEAQ (reference sequence). The CDR3 totals 16 residues. V lost 1 base and J lost 2; bases outside the gene matches: 7.

The V and J genes are TRBV18 and TRBJ1-1; possibly TRBD1 for D (5 bases). From germline, CDR1 is KGHSH and CDR2 LQKENI. The CDR3 extends over 15 amino acids. Trimming removed 3 bases at V and 3 bases at J, with 14 bases between. The CDR3 is CASSPRRDGYTEAFF. DNA for the CDR3: TGTGCCAGCTCACCCAGGCGGGACGGCTACACTGAAGCTTTCTTT.

This CDR3 is CASSLTVGLGSDTQYF. The CDR3 DNA reads as TGTGCCAGCAGCTTAACGGTTGGACTAGGATCAGATACGCAGTATTTT. The V and J genes are TRBV7-3 and TRBJ2-3; 7 positions agree with TRBD2. V lost 0 bases to trimming and J lost 4 bases; unmatched junction nucleotides: 7. Germline CDR1 reads SGHTA; CDR2 reads FQGTGA. The CDR3 has 16 residues.

The gene calls are TRBV19 and TRBJ2-1; TRBD1 agrees at 8 bases. The CDR3 is 17 amino acids. CDR1 LNHDA and CDR2 SQIVND come from the germline V gene (reference sequence). V shed 2 bases, J shed 9 bases, and the junction held 15 bases outside the gene matches. CDR3 bases: TGTGCCAGTAGTATAAACCGGAGGCAGGGGGCCACAAGTGAGCAGTTCTTC. Amino acid sequence: CASSINRRQGATSEQFF. Together with reference TRBV19 and TRBJ2-1, the CDR3 gives the full variable domain: DGGITQSPKYLFRKEGQNVTLSCEQNLNHDAMYWYRQDPGQGLRLIYYSQIVNDFQKGDIAEGYSVSREKKESFPLTVTSAQKNPTAFYLCASSINRRQGATSEQFFGPGTRLTVL.

The V call is TRBV30, the J call TRBJ1-6, with D maybe TRBD1 (6 bases). CDR1 is GTSNPN and CDR2 is SVGIG in the germline V gene (reference sequence). V lost 4 bases to trimming and J lost 6 bases, with 13 bases between them. The CDR3 consists of 14 residues. The CDR3 region is CAWTSGAPNSPLHF. The CDR3 nucleotides read TGTGCCTGGACGTCAGGGGCGCCTAATTCACCCCTCCACTTT.

This chain links TRBV27 with TRBJ1-2, with 8 bases matching TRBD1. Germline trimming cut 7 bases from V and 8 bases from J; bases unmatched to any gene: 12. Germline V lookup: CDR1 MNHEY, CDR2 SMNVEV (reference sequence). This CDR3 contains 14 residues. CDR3 amino acids: CASMTRQGARGYTF. CDR3 in DNA: TGTGCCAGCATGACCAGGCAGGGGGCGCGAGGCTACACCTTC.

The chain couples TRBV5-4 to TRBJ2-7; D unclear. CDR1 is SGHNT, CDR2 YYREEE, per germline (reference sequence). Trimming took 7 bases from V and 0 from J, leaving 14 bases between them. The CDR3 consists of 14 residues. The CDR3 protein is CASGDGLNSYEQYF. DNA for the CDR3: TGTGCCAGCGGTGATGGGCTTAACTCCTACGAGCAGTACTTC.

The V and J genes are TRBV6-5 and TRBJ1-2; D uncertain. The CDR3 is 13 residues long. Germline values: CDR1 MNHEY, CDR2 SVGAGI. V lost 8 bases and J lost 2, with 12 bases in between. The CDR3 DNA follows: TGTGCCAGCGGCCCGCGTCGCAACTATGGCTACACCTTC. Amino acid sequence: CASGPRRNYGYTF.